The source of this T cell receptor (beta chain) is a study of response to subunit inactivated influenza vaccine. TCRdb reprocessed the RT-PCR reads with MiXCR, giving one entry per CDR3 protein. The sample records 700,000 to 900,000 distinct CDR3 sequences, less than 25% being singletons. Study results and limitations: The authors proposed limited new T cell recruitment per seasonal influenza vaccination.

This clonotype was detected a few times. The antigen is undetermined. The source is a man aged 45-65 years who received an inactivated influenza vaccine. The specimen comprised PBMCs from blood, sampled 5 to 6 days after vaccination.

The CDR3 sequence: CASSLSGSRSYEQYF. CDR3 coding DNA: TGTGCCAGCAGTCTTAGCGGGAGTAGGTCGTACGAGCAGTACTTC. The gene calls are TRBV7-2 and TRBJ2-7, with 9 positions matching TRBD2. The CDR3 has 15 amino acids. Germline V gene lookup returns CDR1 SGHTA and CDR2 FQGNSA. Trimming cost V 6 bases and J 4 bases; bases outside gene matches: 10.